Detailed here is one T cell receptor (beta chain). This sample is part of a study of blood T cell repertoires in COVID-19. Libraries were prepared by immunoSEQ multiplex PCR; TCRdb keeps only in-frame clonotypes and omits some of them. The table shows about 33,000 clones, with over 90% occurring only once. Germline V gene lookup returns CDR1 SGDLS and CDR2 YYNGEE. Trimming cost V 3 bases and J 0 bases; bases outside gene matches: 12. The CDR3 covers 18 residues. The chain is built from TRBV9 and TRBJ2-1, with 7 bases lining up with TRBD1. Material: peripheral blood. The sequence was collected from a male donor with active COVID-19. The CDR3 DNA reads TGTGCCAGCAGCGATCCAGGACAGGAGGCTCGCTCCTACAATGAGCAGTTCTTC. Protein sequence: CASSDPGQEARSYNEQFF.